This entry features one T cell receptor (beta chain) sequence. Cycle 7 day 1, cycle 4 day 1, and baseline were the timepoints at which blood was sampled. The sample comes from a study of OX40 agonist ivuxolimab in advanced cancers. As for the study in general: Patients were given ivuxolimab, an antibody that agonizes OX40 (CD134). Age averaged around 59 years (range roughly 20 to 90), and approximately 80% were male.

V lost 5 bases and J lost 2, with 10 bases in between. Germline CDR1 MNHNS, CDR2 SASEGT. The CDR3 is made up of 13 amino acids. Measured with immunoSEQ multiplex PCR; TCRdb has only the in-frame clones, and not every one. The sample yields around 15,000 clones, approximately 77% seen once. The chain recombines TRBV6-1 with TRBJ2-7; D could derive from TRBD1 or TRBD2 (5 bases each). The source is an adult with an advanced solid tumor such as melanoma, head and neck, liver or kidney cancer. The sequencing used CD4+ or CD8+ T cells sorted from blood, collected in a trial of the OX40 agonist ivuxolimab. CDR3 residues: CASSWDLPYEQYF. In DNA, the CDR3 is TGTGCCAGCAGTTGGGACCTCCCCTACGAGCAGTACTTC.